The 10 T cell receptor beta chains given below trace back to one sample, sequenced in a study of blood T cell repertoires in COVID-19. The protocol was immunoSEQ multiplex PCR, while the TCRdb copy is restricted to in-frame clones and leaves out a portion. The sample contains 200,000 to 250,000 clones, around 89% of which appear only once. Sample: PBMCs or T cells enriched from blood (not recorded which). Source of these receptors: a man aged 50 to 60 who had been exposed to COVID-19.

This clone was counted once. The chain recombines TRBV6-1 with TRBJ2-1; D may be TRBD1 (7 bases). Germline V gives CDR1 MNHNS, CDR2 SASEGT. This CDR3 region has 15 residues. V was trimmed by 2 bases and J by 6 bases, leaving 14 bases between them. CDR3 in DNA: TGTGCCAGCAGTGAACCAATGCAGGGGGGCAATGAGCAGTTCTTC. Residues: CASSEPMQGGNEQFF.

The chain recombines TRBV19 with TRBJ2-1; tentative D call: TRBD1 (5 bases). Germline V gene lookup returns CDR1 LNHDA and CDR2 SQIVND (reference sequence). The germline V and J ends were trimmed by 4 bases and 0 bases, with 10 bases remaining between them. The CDR3 covers 15 residues. CDR3 protein: CASSKWGSSYNEQFF. CDR3 nucleotides: TGTGCCAGTAGTAAATGGGGCAGCTCCTACAATGAGCAGTTCTTC.

This clone was recorded once. The rearrangement links TRBV18 to TRBJ2-1, with TRBD2 matching over 11 bases. There are 15 residues in the CDR3. V shed 8 bases and J 4 bases; nucleotides not matched to a gene: 7. Per the germline V gene, CDR1 is KGHSH and CDR2 is LQKENI. The CDR3 nucleotides are TGTGCCAGCCTGCCGACTAGCGGGGATTACAATGAGCAGTTCTTC. Amino acids: CASLPTSGDYNEQFF.

This sequence joins TRBV18 and TRBJ1-6; D is uncertain. Germline CDR1 and CDR2: KGHSH and LQKENI. Between the trimmed V and J ends, which lost 4 bases and 7 bases, there was a span of 14 bases. The CDR3 runs 15 residues. In nucleotides, the CDR3 is TGTGCCAGCTCACTCCCCCTCTCGGGGAATTCACCCCTCCACTTT. Protein: CASSLPLSGNSPLHF.

The V and J genes are TRBV3-1 (or the pseudogene TRBV3-2) and TRBJ2-1; D possibly corresponds to TRBD2 (6 bases). Germline V gene lookup returns CDR1 LGHDT and CDR2 YNNKEL (reference sequence). The V and J ends lost 2 bases and 3 bases respectively, with 14 bases between them. The CDR3 has 16 amino acids. In DNA form, the CDR3 reads TGTGCCAGCAGCCAAAAGGGTCTAGCGAACTACAATGAGCAGTTCTTC. Translated, it gives CASSQKGLANYNEQFF.

The J gene is TRBJ2-7, the V gene TRBV6-6; D remains unclear. Germline V lookup: CDR1 MNHNY, CDR2 SVGAGI (reference sequence). The V and J ends lost 7 bases and 0 bases respectively, with 10 bases between them. This CDR3 contains 13 residues. CDR3 bases: TGTGCCAGCATTCCAGGTAACTCCTACGAGCAGTACTTC. This sequence encodes CASIPGNSYEQYF.

V is TRBV2 and J is TRBJ1-5; 7 bases are a match to TRBD1. Germline lookup yields CDR1 SNHLY and CDR2 FYNNEI. The length of the CDR3 is 15 residues. V lost 5 bases and J lost 3; bases outside the gene matches: 7. CDR3 sequence: CASSYDRAINQPQHF. In DNA form, the CDR3 reads TGTGCCAGCAGTTACGACAGGGCGATCAATCAGCCCCAGCATTTT. Full variable domain (outside the CDR3, taken from reference TRBV2 and TRBJ1-5): EPEVTQTPSHQVTQMGQEVILRCVPISNHLYFYWYRQILGQKVEFLVSFYNNEISEKSEIFDDQFSVERPDGSNFTLKIRSTKLEDSAMYFCASSYDRAINQPQHFGDGTRLSIL.

The CDR3, as DNA: TGTGCCAGTCCAGGACAGACTGTGGGCACAGATACGCAGTATTTT. This sequence encodes CASPGQTVGTDTQYF. The genes are TRBV2 and TRBJ2-3, with D maybe TRBD1 (6 bases). CDR3 length: 15 amino acids. Germline V gene sequence: CDR1 SNHLY, CDR2 FYNNEI. V lost 9 bases, J lost 1 base, and 17 bases lay in between.

The rearrangement joins TRBV2 to TRBJ2-7, with 9 bases fitting TRBD2. CDR3 length: 14 amino acids. Germline CDR1 reads SNHLY; CDR2 reads FYNNEI. With 6 bases clipped from V and 3 bases from J, the junction kept 6 bases outside the gene matches. This CDR3 reads CASRKRLADYEQYF. In DNA form, the CDR3 reads TGTGCCAGCAGGAAAAGACTAGCGGACTACGAGCAGTACTTC. The whole variable domain, remainder taken from reference TRBV2 and TRBJ2-7, is EPEVTQTPSHQVTQMGQEVILRCVPISNHLYFYWYRQILGQKVEFLVSFYNNEISEKSEIFDDQFSVERPDGSNFTLKIRSTKLEDSAMYFCASRKRLADYEQYFGPGTRLTVT.

This clone was seen just once. This rearrangement joins TRBV13 to TRBJ1-5; 11 nucleotides match TRBD1. The germline V gene has CDR1 PRHDT and CDR2 FYEKMQ (reference sequence). The CDR3 is 19 amino acids. With V trimmed by 0 bases and J by 7 bases, 14 bases remained unmatched. CDR3 region: CASSLGLPGTGGQRQPQHF. Here the CDR3 DNA reads TGTGCCAGCAGCTTAGGTCTGCCCGGGACAGGGGGTCAAAGGCAGCCCCAGCATTTT. The full variable domain, its missing parts supplied by reference TRBV13 and TRBJ1-5, is AAGVIQSPRHLIKEKRETATLKCYPIPRHDTVYWYQQGPGQDPQFLISFYEKMQSDKGSIPDRFSAQQFSDYHSELNMSSLELGDSALYFCASSLGLPGTGGQRQPQHFGDGTRLSIL.